These T cell receptor beta chains were read from a single sample in a study of T cell repertoires in cytomegalovirus infection. Their target antigens are unknown. TCRdb analysed the reads with MiXCR anew, one entry per CDR3 protein. The sample has approximately 270,000 distinct CDR3 sequences, less than 25% seen once. The sample in question was cultured PBMCs, obtained from culture after CMV antigen stimulation. The receptors were sampled from a human donor in good health (CMV status not recorded). Some clones in this sample may be carry-over from other donors' samples. CDR3s include the opening cysteine and the closing phenylalanine or tryptophan. Fields, in order: D gene, J gene, V gene, clone size, CDR3 protein, CDR3 DNA. The D gene is left open where the match is weak. Clone size, where shown, is once, few, many, or a class for clones that have expanded.

d_call: TRBD2; j_call: TRBJ2-3; v_call: TRBV5-1; clone_size: few; cdr3_aa: CASSSSLRTSGRSADTQYF; cdr3_nt: TGCGCCAGCAGCTCATCCCTTAGGACTAGCGGGAGGTCGGCAGATACGCAGTATTTT
d_call: TRBD2; j_call: TRBJ2-1; v_call: TRBV19; clone_size: NA; cdr3_aa: CASSIALSTSGRANEQFF; cdr3_nt: TGTGCCAGTAGTATAGCTCTCTCAACTAGCGGAAGAGCCAATGAGCAGTTCTTC
d_call: TRBD2; j_call: TRBJ2-1; v_call: TRBV19; clone_size: NA; cdr3_aa: CASSRGTSASNEQFF; cdr3_nt: TGTGCCAGTAGTAGGGGGACTAGCGCATCCAATGAGCAGTTCTTC
d_call: NA; j_call: TRBJ2-3; v_call: TRBV20-1; clone_size: NA; cdr3_aa: CSARAVESTDTQYF; cdr3_nt: TGCAGTGCTAGGGCCGTGGAATCCACAGATACGCAGTATTTT
d_call: NA; j_call: TRBJ1-3; v_call: TRBV19; clone_size: once; cdr3_aa: CASSAGSSGNTIYF; cdr3_nt: TGTGCCAGTAGTGCAGGGAGCTCTGGAAACACCATATATTTT
d_call: NA; j_call: TRBJ2-5; v_call: TRBV2; clone_size: NA; cdr3_aa: CASSKGGPTVGTQYF; cdr3_nt: TGTGCCAGCAGTAAGGGGGGCCCAACCGTCGGGACCCAGTACTTC
d_call: NA; j_call: TRBJ2-1; v_call: TRBV27; clone_size: few; cdr3_aa: CASSLSAYNEQFF; cdr3_nt: TGTGCCAGCAGTTTATCAGCCTACAATGAGCAGTTCTTC
d_call: TRBD1; j_call: TRBJ1-3; v_call: TRBV20-1; clone_size: once; cdr3_aa: CSQTGAANTIYF; cdr3_nt: TGCAGTCAGACAGGGGCTGCAAACACCATATATTTT
d_call: NA; j_call: TRBJ1-2; v_call: TRBV7-9; clone_size: many; cdr3_aa: CASSPSNSYGYTF; cdr3_nt: TGTGCCAGCAGCCCCTCCAACTCCTATGGCTACACCTTC
d_call: NA; j_call: TRBJ1-5; v_call: TRBV5-5; clone_size: NA; cdr3_aa: CASSLKVRDQPQHF; cdr3_nt: TGTGCCAGCAGCTTGAAGGTGCGAGATCAGCCCCAGCATTTT
d_call: NA; j_call: TRBJ2-1; v_call: TRBV19; clone_size: NA; cdr3_aa: CASSIGVSYNEQFF; cdr3_nt: TGTGCCAGTAGTATTGGCGTCTCCTACAATGAGCAGTTCTTC
d_call: NA; j_call: TRBJ1-2; v_call: TRBV24-1; clone_size: NA; cdr3_aa: CATSEDDRIYGYTF; cdr3_nt: TGTGCCACCAGTGAGGACGACAGGATCTATGGCTACACCTTC
d_call: TRBD2; j_call: TRBJ2-3; v_call: TRBV9; clone_size: NA; cdr3_aa: CASSVNLAGAIGDTQYF; cdr3_nt: TGTGCCAGCAGCGTGAACCTAGCGGGAGCCATCGGAGATACGCAGTATTTT
d_call: NA; j_call: TRBJ1-2; v_call: TRBV5-5; clone_size: NA; cdr3_aa: CASSRRVRGFRGYTF; cdr3_nt: TGTGCCAGCAGCCGAAGGGTCAGGGGTTTTCGTGGCTACACCTTC
d_call: TRBD2; j_call: TRBJ2-3; v_call: TRBV2; clone_size: few; cdr3_aa: CASSELGLAGGRDTQYF; cdr3_nt: TGTGCCAGCAGTGAACTTGGACTAGCGGGAGGGAGGGATACGCAGTATTTT
d_call: NA; j_call: TRBJ1-1; v_call: TRBV19; clone_size: many; cdr3_aa: CASTKTGFGSTEAFF; cdr3_nt: TGTGCCAGTACCAAAACAGGTTTTGGGAGCACTGAAGCTTTCTTT
d_call: TRBD2; j_call: TRBJ2-1; v_call: TRBV28; clone_size: NA; cdr3_aa: CASSSAAGAGRSEQFF; cdr3_nt: TGTGCCAGCAGTTCGGCAGCGGGAGCCGGACGTAGTGAGCAGTTCTTC
d_call: NA; j_call: TRBJ1-1; v_call: TRBV12-3/TRBV12-4; clone_size: many; cdr3_aa: CASSLQGFTEAFF; cdr3_nt: TGTGCCAGCAGTTTACAAGGCTTCACTGAAGCTTTCTTT
d_call: TRBD2; j_call: TRBJ2-3; v_call: TRBV15; clone_size: NA; cdr3_aa: CATSAGTSGLTDTQYF; cdr3_nt: TGTGCCACCAGCGCTGGGACTAGCGGACTCACAGATACGCAGTATTTT
d_call: NA; j_call: TRBJ1-1; v_call: TRBV7-2; clone_size: many; cdr3_aa: CASSLVFTEAFF; cdr3_nt: TGTGCCAGCAGCTTAGTCTTCACTGAAGCTTTCTTT
d_call: NA; j_call: TRBJ2-1; v_call: TRBV7-9; clone_size: NA; cdr3_aa: CASSLPPGPIHNEQFF; cdr3_nt: TGTGCCAGCAGCTTACCCCCGGGACCGATACACAATGAGCAGTTCTTC
d_call: NA; j_call: TRBJ2-7; v_call: TRBV12-3/TRBV12-4; clone_size: many; cdr3_aa: CASSFSSGYEQYF; cdr3_nt: TGTGCCAGCAGTTTTTCATCGGGCTACGAGCAGTACTTC
d_call: NA; j_call: TRBJ1-1; v_call: TRBV5-1; clone_size: few; cdr3_aa: CASSRGLPGTEAFF; cdr3_nt: TGCGCCAGCAGCCGTGGACTCCCGGGGACTGAAGCTTTCTTT
d_call: NA; j_call: TRBJ1-6; v_call: TRBV12-3/TRBV12-4; clone_size: NA; cdr3_aa: CASSPASSYNSPLHF; cdr3_nt: TGTGCCAGCAGCCCGGCTAGCTCCTATAATTCACCCCTCCACTTT
d_call: NA; j_call: TRBJ2-5; v_call: TRBV19; clone_size: many; cdr3_aa: CASSIGGETQYF; cdr3_nt: TGTGCCAGTAGTATAGGAGGGGAGACCCAGTACTTC
d_call: NA; j_call: TRBJ2-2; v_call: TRBV7-2; clone_size: many; cdr3_aa: CASSLTNLAISSGELFF; cdr3_nt: TGTGCCAGCAGCTTAACAAACCTAGCAATCTCGAGTGGGGAGCTGTTTTTT
d_call: TRBD2; j_call: TRBJ2-1; v_call: TRBV6-2/TRBV6-3; clone_size: NA; cdr3_aa: CASSYSSVGGPFLQFF; cdr3_nt: TGTGCCAGCAGTTACTCGTCGGTGGGAGGGCCATTTCTGCAGTTCTTC
d_call: TRBD2; j_call: TRBJ2-3; v_call: TRBV5-4; clone_size: few; cdr3_aa: CASSSKREPSDTQYF; cdr3_nt: TGTGCCAGCAGCTCGAAGCGGGAGCCTTCAGATACGCAGTATTTT
d_call: NA; j_call: TRBJ2-1; v_call: TRBV27; clone_size: NA; cdr3_aa: CASSFSLSNGEQFF; cdr3_nt: TGTGCCAGCAGTTTTTCTCTCTCGAATGGGGAGCAGTTCTTC
d_call: TRBD2; j_call: TRBJ2-3; v_call: TRBV24-1; clone_size: few; cdr3_aa: CATSDSRLARTDTQYF; cdr3_nt: TGTGCCACCAGTGACTCCCGACTAGCGAGGACAGATACGCAGTATTTT
d_call: NA; j_call: TRBJ2-1; v_call: TRBV27; clone_size: once; cdr3_aa: CASSLSSDGADEQFF; cdr3_nt: TGTGCCAGCAGTTTATCGAGTGATGGAGCGGATGAGCAGTTCTTC
d_call: NA; j_call: TRBJ2-7; v_call: TRBV14; clone_size: NA; cdr3_aa: CASNGEQYF; cdr3_nt: TGTGCCAGCAATGGCGAGCAGTACTTC
d_call: NA; j_call: TRBJ1-1; v_call: TRBV11-2; clone_size: NA; cdr3_aa: CASSSWAVMNTEAFF; cdr3_nt: TGTGCCAGCAGCTCTTGGGCAGTTATGAACACTGAAGCTTTCTTT
d_call: NA; j_call: TRBJ2-5; v_call: TRBV5-4; clone_size: NA; cdr3_aa: CASSLEIGPETQYF; cdr3_nt: TGTGCCAGCAGCTTGGAAATAGGTCCAGAGACCCAGTACTTC
d_call: NA; j_call: TRBJ2-5; v_call: TRBV7-8; clone_size: many; cdr3_aa: CATTNRRAQETQYF; cdr3_nt: TGTGCCACGACTAATAGGCGGGCCCAAGAGACCCAGTACTTC
d_call: NA; j_call: TRBJ2-5; v_call: TRBV7-9; clone_size: many; cdr3_aa: CASTPIMAGETQYF; cdr3_nt: TGTGCCAGCACCCCAATTATGGCGGGGGAGACCCAGTACTTC
d_call: NA; j_call: TRBJ1-5; v_call: TRBV18; clone_size: many; cdr3_aa: CASSPRDGNQPQHF; cdr3_nt: TGTGCCAGCTCACCACGGGACGGGAATCAGCCCCAGCATTTT
d_call: NA; j_call: TRBJ2-3; v_call: TRBV7-9; clone_size: NA; cdr3_aa: CASSPQGTTDTQYF; cdr3_nt: TGTGCCAGCAGCCCACAGGGAACCACAGATACGCAGTATTTT
d_call: NA; j_call: TRBJ2-1; v_call: TRBV18; clone_size: few; cdr3_aa: CASSPLSGVSHNEQFF; cdr3_nt: TGTGCCAGCTCACCACTGTCAGGGGTCAGCCACAATGAGCAGTTCTTC
d_call: NA; j_call: TRBJ1-1; v_call: TRBV28; clone_size: NA; cdr3_aa: CASSLPGQSTLMNTEAFF; cdr3_nt: TGTGCCAGCAGTTTACCCGGACAGTCCACCTTAATGAACACTGAAGCTTTCTTT
d_call: NA; j_call: TRBJ1-4; v_call: TRBV7-3; clone_size: many; cdr3_aa: CASSLDAGDEKLFF; cdr3_nt: TGTGCCAGCAGCTTAGATGCGGGAGATGAAAAACTGTTTTTT
d_call: NA; j_call: TRBJ2-5; v_call: TRBV5-4; clone_size: few; cdr3_aa: CASSLGQSQETQYF; cdr3_nt: TGTGCCAGCAGCTTGGGGCAATCCCAAGAGACCCAGTACTTC
d_call: TRBD2; j_call: TRBJ2-5; v_call: TRBV6-2/TRBV6-3; clone_size: NA; cdr3_aa: CASSYPTSGSFLQETQYF; cdr3_nt: TGTGCCAGCAGTTACCCGACTAGCGGGAGTTTCCTACAAGAGACCCAGTACTTC
d_call: NA; j_call: TRBJ1-1; v_call: TRBV12-3/TRBV12-4; clone_size: few; cdr3_aa: CASSTAGLDTEAFF; cdr3_nt: TGTGCCAGCTCAACGGCGGGGTTAGACACTGAAGCTTTCTTT
d_call: TRBD2; j_call: TRBJ2-1; v_call: TRBV28; clone_size: many; cdr3_aa: CATGTIAGGTGEQFF; cdr3_nt: TGTGCCACGGGGACGATAGCGGGAGGAACAGGTGAGCAGTTCTTC
d_call: NA; j_call: TRBJ1-2; v_call: TRBV19; clone_size: once; cdr3_aa: CASTKDGGQGGYTF; cdr3_nt: TGTGCCAGTACCAAGGACGGGGGGCAAGGTGGCTACACCTTC
d_call: NA; j_call: TRBJ2-3; v_call: TRBV7-9; clone_size: few; cdr3_aa: CASSLAPLTQYF; cdr3_nt: TGTGCCAGCAGCTTAGCTCCTCTTACGCAGTATTTT
d_call: NA; j_call: TRBJ1-4; v_call: TRBV19; clone_size: few; cdr3_aa: CASSILENEKLFF; cdr3_nt: TGTGCCAGTAGTATACTGGAGAATGAAAAACTGTTTTTT
d_call: TRBD2; j_call: TRBJ2-2; v_call: TRBV7-2; clone_size: NA; cdr3_aa: CASTRTSGGDGELFF; cdr3_nt: TGTGCCAGCACCCGGACTAGCGGGGGAGACGGGGAGCTGTTTTTT
d_call: NA; j_call: TRBJ2-7; v_call: TRBV7-2; clone_size: many; cdr3_aa: CASTAQAGYEQYF; cdr3_nt: TGTGCCAGCACCGCGCAGGCGGGCTACGAGCAGTACTTC
d_call: TRBD2; j_call: TRBJ2-3; v_call: TRBV20-1; clone_size: NA; cdr3_aa: CSAQDPGGSDTQYF; cdr3_nt: TGCAGTGCCCAGGACCCGGGAGGGTCGGATACGCAGTATTTT
d_call: NA; j_call: TRBJ2-2; v_call: TRBV24-1; clone_size: NA; cdr3_aa: CATRPGQNTGELFF; cdr3_nt: TGTGCCACCCGACCGGGACAGAACACCGGGGAGCTGTTTTTT
d_call: TRBD2; j_call: TRBJ2-1; v_call: TRBV20-1; clone_size: NA; cdr3_aa: CSAVAGVVDEQFF; cdr3_nt: TGCAGTGCCGTAGCGGGAGTAGTCGATGAGCAGTTCTTC
d_call: NA; j_call: TRBJ1-1; v_call: TRBV28; clone_size: few; cdr3_aa: CASSWTPWNTEAFF; cdr3_nt: TGTGCCAGCAGCTGGACGCCCTGGAACACTGAAGCTTTCTTT
d_call: NA; j_call: TRBJ1-2; v_call: TRBV4-2; clone_size: many; cdr3_aa: CASSQATGTANYGYTF; cdr3_nt: TGTGCCAGCAGCCAAGCAACCGGGACGGCCAACTATGGCTACACCTTC